A single sample gave rise to the 18 T cell receptor beta chains below, sequenced in a study of patients and donors after allogeneic stem cell transplantation. MiXCR was run by TCRdb on the RT-PCR reads, yielding one entry per CDR3 protein. The table shows some 160,000 distinct CDR3 sequences, with 24% occurring only once. The sample consisted of blood, either unsorted or a sorted T cell fraction (not recorded which). These receptors were obtained from a human donor who was either an allogeneic HSCT recipient or a stem cell or donor lymphocyte infusion donor (not recorded which). It is not recorded whose cells these are; they may come from a transplant donor.

This clonotype appeared many times. This chain uses TRBV12-3 or TRBV12-4 with TRBJ1-1, with D possibly being TRBD1 (5 bases). Trimming removed 6 bases at V and 6 bases at J, with 17 bases between. CDR3 size: 14 residues. The CDR3 region has the DNA TGTGCCAGCAGCGAAGCGGGGGAGCCACCTGAAGCTTTCTTT. Translating gives CASSEAGEPPEAFF.

CDR3 sequence: CAISPGLAGSTDTQYF. CDR3 DNA: TGTGCCATCAGTCCGGGACTAGCGGGGAGCACAGATACGCAGTATTTT. The genes are TRBV10-3 and TRBJ2-3; 13 bases map to TRBD2. V lost 5 bases, J lost 0 bases, and 2 bases stayed unmatched. CDR1 is ENHRY, CDR2 SYGVKD, per germline. The CDR3 is 16 residues long.

The chain joins TRBV5-4 to TRBJ2-2; D uncertain. CDR1 is SGHNT, CDR2 YYREEE, per germline (reference sequence). The CDR3 extends over 15 amino acids. Trimming removed 0 bases at V and 0 bases at J, with 6 bases between. The DNA for the CDR3 is TGTGCCAGCAGCTTGGACGCCTCGAACACCGGGGAGCTGTTTTTT. This translates into CASSLDASNTGELFF. The full variable domain, with the rest looked up from reference TRBV5-4 and TRBJ2-2, is ETGVTQSPTHLIKTRGQQVTLRCSSQSGHNTVSWYQQALGQGPQFIFQYYREEENGRGNFPPRFSGLQFPNYSSELNVNALELDDSALYLCASSLDASNTGELFFGEGSRLTVL.

The chain links TRBV21-1 to TRBJ2-7; the D segment call TRBD1 is taken from the table without a DNA check. TRBV21-1 is annotated as a pseudogene. The CDR3 sequence is 15 residues long. The CDR3 spells CASSIGRGVFYEQYF. Here the CDR3 DNA reads TGTGCCAGCAGCATTGGCCGGGGGGTTTTCTACGAGCAGTACTTC.

CDR3 bases: TGTGCCAGCAGCCGAGCGGGGGGCAACGAGCAGTACTTC. Translated, it gives CASSRAGGNEQYF. V gene TRBV12-3 or TRBV12-4 combines with J gene TRBJ2-7; 9 bases align to TRBD2. With 6 bases clipped from V and 5 bases from J, the junction kept 5 bases outside the gene matches. The CDR3 totals 13 residues.

The J gene is TRBJ2-2, the V gene TRBV18; D unclear. Germline values: CDR1 KGHSH, CDR2 LQKENI. This CDR3 has 15 residues. Trimming took 0 bases from V and 1 from J, leaving 6 bases between them. The CDR3 spells CASSPPSLNTGELFF. In DNA form, the CDR3 reads TGTGCCAGCTCACCACCGTCCCTGAACACCGGGGAGCTGTTTTTT.

This clonotype was seen a few times. The chain recombines TRBV20-1 with TRBJ1-5; no clear D gene. This CDR3 has 15 amino acids. V lost 3 bases, J lost 1 base, and 13 bases lay in between. Germline CDR1 DFQATT, CDR2 SNEGSKA (reference sequence). The CDR3 region has the DNA TGCAGTGCTAGTAGACTTCCTTGGAGCAATCAGCCCCAGCATTTT. It codes for CSASRLPWSNQPQHF.

This clonotype appeared a few times. The V call is TRBV5-5, the J call TRBJ1-1; possibly TRBD1 for D (5 bases). The CDR3 runs 15 residues. The germline CDR1 and CDR2 sequences are SGHKS and YYEKEE (reference sequence). The ends were cut back, 2 bases at V and 5 bases at J, with 16 bases in the middle. The CDR3 nucleotides are TGTGCCAGCAGCTTCCTAACCGGGACGGGGACTGAAGCTTTCTTT. Its protein product is CASSFLTGTGTEAFF.

The chain uses TRBV3-1 and TRBJ2-5; possibly TRBD2 for D (6 bases). This CDR3 has 18 amino acids. Per germline, CDR1 LGHDT and CDR2 YNNKEL (reference sequence). Trimming took off 5 bases at V and 3 bases at J, with 25 bases between the two ends. DNA of the CDR3: TGTGCCAGCAGCGCCCGGCGCGGGAAGCGGAAAATAGAAGAGACCCAGTACTTC. The encoded protein is CASSARRGKRKIEETQYF.

At least ten counts were recorded for this clonotype. The rearrangement joins TRBV10-3 to TRBJ2-2; TRBD1 matches at 10 bases. CDR1 ENHRY and CDR2 SYGVKD come from the germline V gene. The CDR3 covers 13 residues. V lost 8 bases to trimming and J lost 5 bases; unmatched junction nucleotides: 2. The CDR3, as DNA: TGTGCCATCGACAGGGGGCGTACCGGGGAGCTGTTTTTT. Amino acids: CAIDRGRTGELFF.

V is TRBV4-1 and J is TRBJ1-1; a weak D match, TRBD1 (5 bases). The CDR3 runs 14 residues. The V gene lost 3 bases and the J gene lost 7 bases, with 15 bases spanning the gap. CDR1 and CDR2 (germline): MGHRA, YSYEKL. The CDR3 loop is CASSHQGKRDEAFF. In nucleotides, the CDR3 is TGCGCCAGCAGCCACCAGGGAAAACGAGATGAAGCTTTCTTT.

This clonotype was seen a few times. V usage is TRBV5-1 and J usage is TRBJ1-1; a weak D match, TRBD1 (5 bases). This CDR3 contains 14 residues. V was pared by 6 bases and J by 1 base, with 13 bases between. The germline V gene encodes CDR1 SGHRS and CDR2 YFSETQ. This CDR3 is CASTQSGGNTEAFF. Written as DNA, the CDR3 is TGCGCCAGCACTCAGTCCGGGGGGAACACTGAAGCTTTCTTT.

This chain links TRBV4-3 with TRBJ2-3; the D call may be TRBD1 or TRBD2 (5 bases each). The germline CDR1 and CDR2 sequences are LGHNA and YSLEER. This CDR3 has 15 residues. The V and J ends lost 0 bases and 2 bases respectively, with 9 bases between them. The chain's CDR3 is CASSQEGTNTDTQYF. CDR3 coding DNA: TGCGCCAGCAGCCAAGAGGGGACGAACACAGATACGCAGTATTTT.

V is TRBV5-1 and J is TRBJ2-1; a possible D gene is TRBD2 (5 bases). Germline CDR1 is SGHRS and CDR2 is YFSETQ. The CDR3 spans 16 residues. With 2 bases removed from V and 0 bases from J, the gap between germline ends came to 12 bases. DNA of the CDR3: TGCGCCAGCAGCTTAACTTTACTAGTCTCCTACAATGAGCAGTTCTTC. Its protein product is CASSLTLLVSYNEQFF.

Only a few counts were recorded for this clonotype. The chain has TRBV20-1 and TRBJ2-7; D call uncertain. Germline CDR1 reads DFQATT; CDR2 reads SNEGSKA (reference sequence). Trimming pared 3 bases from V and 4 bases from J, leaving 13 bases between. The CDR3 totals 13 residues. The CDR3 loop reads CSASPALGYEQYF. In DNA form, the CDR3 reads TGCAGTGCTAGTCCGGCTCTCGGTTACGAGCAGTACTTC.

V is TRBV5-1 and J is TRBJ2-3; D is possibly TRBD2 (6 bases). V was trimmed by 2 bases and J by 3 bases, leaving 10 bases between them. Germline CDR1 is SGHRS and CDR2 is YFSETQ. This CDR3 has 14 residues. CDR3 sequence reads: CASSFRLGTDTQYF. The CDR3 nucleotides read TGCGCCAGCAGCTTCCGACTAGGAACAGATACGCAGTATTTT.

This rearrangement joins TRBV21-1 to TRBJ1-2; the table's D call of TRBD1 was not tested on the DNA. TRBV21-1 is described as a pseudogene. CDR3 length equals 16 residues. The CDR3 here is CASSTTEGDHNYGYTF. The DNA for the CDR3 is TGTGCCAGCAGCACCACCGAGGGGGACCACAACTATGGCTACACCTTC.

The rearrangement joins TRBV27 to TRBJ1-6; D might be TRBD1 (5 bases). CDR3 length: 16 residues. Trimming pared 3 bases from V and 9 bases from J, leaving 18 bases between. The V gene's germline CDR1 is MNHEY and CDR2 SMNVEV (reference sequence). The CDR3 loop is CASSFTRGLQGSPLHF. CDR3 sequence (DNA): TGTGCCAGCAGTTTTACGCGGGGACTTCAGGGTTCACCCCTCCACTTT.